This T cell receptor (beta chain) derives from a study of human CD8 memory T cell subsets (dated by TCRdb to 2020 to 2022). Some background on the complete study: To assess clonal relationships, the TCRbeta repertoires of stem-like (TSTEM), progenitor exhausted-like (TPEX) and effector memory CD8+ T cell subsets were compared. Several donors each provided TSTEM, TPEX and effector memory subsets, from which TCRbeta repertoires were obtained. General study outcomes and caveats: Clonotypes were shared with effector memory cells by both stem-like subsets, but only minimal overlap was found between TSTEM and TPEX repertoires, suggesting distinct antigen spectra. Based on Chao1 estimates, TSTEM subsets appeared to have greater repertoire diversity than TPEX subsets, which could potentially reflect a broader range of specificities. Only TCRbeta chains were sequenced, and repertoire comparisons rested on a handful of donors tested with paired t-tests and Bonferroni correction. Normalized Shannon-Wiener diversity was similarly high in the TSTEM and TPEX subsets, while the effector memory subsets were comparatively less diverse.

TCRdb names NextSeq 550 as the instrument used. A Human TCR Profiling Kit was used to prepare UMI-labeled 5' RACE TCRbeta libraries. The same number of PCR cycles was used to prepare all TCRbeta libraries in parallel. As for the authors' bioinformatics: Between about 2,900 and 20,000 functional CDR3beta clonotypes were contained in each TCRbeta library. UMI extraction and consensus assembly used MIGEC 1.2.9, requiring at least three reads per UMI. MiXCR 3.0.3 was used to extract in-frame CDR3beta repertoires. After each sample was downsampled to 42,000 randomly selected UMIs, diversity metrics were computed in VDJtools 1.2.1. For the top 3,000 clones of each sample pair, the repertoire overlap metrics D, R and F2 were calculated in VDJtools. TCRdb reprocessed the reads and assigns one entry to each CDR3 protein sequence, leaving out DNA. The authors' filters were not applied to this entry. The sample has roughly 10,000 distinct CDR3 sequences on record. About 19% of the sample lies in the top ten.

On this clonotype: Its antigen is not yet known.

Including cysteine and phenylalanine, the CDR3 has 17 amino acids. DNA is not recorded here. Early differentiated memory cells that were CCR7+ PD-1+ TIGIT+ and had dysfunctional, exhausted-like traits were classified as progenitor exhausted-like memory CD8+ T cells (TPEX). Peripheral blood mononuclear cells were isolated from healthy donor buffy coats by density gradient separation. The study enriched total CD8+ T cells through negative magnetic separation using EasySep or MojoSort CD8+ T cell isolation kits. An RNeasy Mini Kit was used to extract total RNA from duplicate vials of around 150,000 sorted CD8+ T cells per subset. PBMCs were used either fresh or after being cryopreserved in fetal bovine serum containing around 10% DMSO. CD8+ T cell subsets were sorted to purity by fluorescence-activated cell sorting on a FACSAria III.

The clonotype comes from a human donor in good health. In this chain, TRBV12-3 or TRBV12-4 is recombined with TRBJ2-5; there is no DNA to check the TCRdb D call of TRBD1. The specimen sequenced was CD8+ T cells from PBMCs. The CDR3 loop reads CASGTPGAATNRETQYF.